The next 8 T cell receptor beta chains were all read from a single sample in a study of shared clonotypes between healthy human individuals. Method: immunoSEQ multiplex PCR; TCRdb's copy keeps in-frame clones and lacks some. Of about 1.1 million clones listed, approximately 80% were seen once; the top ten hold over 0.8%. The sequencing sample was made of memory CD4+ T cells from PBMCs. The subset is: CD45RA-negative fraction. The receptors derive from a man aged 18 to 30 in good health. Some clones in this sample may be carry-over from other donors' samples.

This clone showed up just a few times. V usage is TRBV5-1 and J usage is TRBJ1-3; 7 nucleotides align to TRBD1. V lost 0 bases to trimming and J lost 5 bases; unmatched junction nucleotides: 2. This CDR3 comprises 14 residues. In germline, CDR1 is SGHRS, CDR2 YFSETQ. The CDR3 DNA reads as TGCGCCAGCAGCTTGGAGGGGGCCAGAAACACCATATATTTT. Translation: CASSLEGARNTIYF.

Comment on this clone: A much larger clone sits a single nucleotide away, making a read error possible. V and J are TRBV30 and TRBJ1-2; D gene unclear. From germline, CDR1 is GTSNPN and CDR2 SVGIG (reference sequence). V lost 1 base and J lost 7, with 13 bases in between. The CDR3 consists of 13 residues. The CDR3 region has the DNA TGTGCCTGGAGTGAGATGACTCACTGTGGCTACACCTTC. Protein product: CAWSEMTHCGYTF.

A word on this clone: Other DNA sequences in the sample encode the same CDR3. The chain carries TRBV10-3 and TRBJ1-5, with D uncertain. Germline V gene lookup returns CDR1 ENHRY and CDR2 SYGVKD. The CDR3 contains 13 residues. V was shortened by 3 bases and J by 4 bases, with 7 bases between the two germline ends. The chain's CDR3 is CAISDQENQPQHF. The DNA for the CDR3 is TGTGCCATCAGTGACCAGGAGAATCAGCCCCAGCATTTT.

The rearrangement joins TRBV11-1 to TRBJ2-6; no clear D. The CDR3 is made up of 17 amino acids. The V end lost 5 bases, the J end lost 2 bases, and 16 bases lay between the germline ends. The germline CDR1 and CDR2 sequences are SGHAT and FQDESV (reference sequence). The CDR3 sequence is CASSPGQRRTGANVLTF. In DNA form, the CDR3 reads TGTGCCAGCAGCCCCGGGCAGCGACGGACTGGGGCCAACGTCCTGACTTTC. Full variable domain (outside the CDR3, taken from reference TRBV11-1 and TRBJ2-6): EAEVAQSPRYKITEKSQAVAFWCDPISGHATLYWYRQILGQGPELLVQFQDESVVDDSQLPKDRFSAERLKGVDSTLKIQPAELGDSAMYLCASSPGQRRTGANVLTFGAGSRLTVL.

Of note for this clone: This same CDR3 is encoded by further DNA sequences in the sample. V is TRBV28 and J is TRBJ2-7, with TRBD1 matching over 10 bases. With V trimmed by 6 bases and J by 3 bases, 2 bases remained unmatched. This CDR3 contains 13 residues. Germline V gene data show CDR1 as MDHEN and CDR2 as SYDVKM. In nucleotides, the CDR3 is TGTGCCAGCAGGACAGGGGGCCTCTACGAGCAGTACTTC. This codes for CASRTGGLYEQYF.

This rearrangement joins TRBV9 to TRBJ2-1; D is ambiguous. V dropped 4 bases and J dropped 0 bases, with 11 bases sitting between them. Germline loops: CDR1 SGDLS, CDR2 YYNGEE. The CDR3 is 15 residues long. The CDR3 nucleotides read TGTGCCAGCAGCCTCCGAGCGAGCTCCTACAATGAGCAGTTCTTC. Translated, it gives CASSLRASSYNEQFF.

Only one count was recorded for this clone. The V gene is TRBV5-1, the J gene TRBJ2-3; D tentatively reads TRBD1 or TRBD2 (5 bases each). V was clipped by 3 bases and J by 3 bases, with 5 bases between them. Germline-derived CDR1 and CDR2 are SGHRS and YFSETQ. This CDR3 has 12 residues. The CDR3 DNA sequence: TGCGCCAGCAGCTGGGGGACAGATACGCAGTATTTT. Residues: CASSWGTDTQYF.

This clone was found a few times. The CDR3 nucleotides read TGTGCCAGCAGTGAAGTCGCGCAGGGGGCGTCTATCAATCAGCCCCAGCATTTT. Translated, it gives CASSEVAQGASINQPQHF. V is TRBV6-1 and J is TRBJ1-5; TRBD1 aligns across 8 bases. V was clipped by 1 base and J by 3 bases; unmatched bases: 11. Germline V lookup: CDR1 MNHNS, CDR2 SASEGT. The CDR3 consists of 18 residues.